This T cell receptor (beta chain) comes out of a study of early T cells in non-severe SARS-CoV-2 infection. There are 13 residues in the CDR3. V was cut by 5 bases and J by 3 bases, with 11 bases left in between. CDR1 is SGHTA, CDR2 FQGNSA, per germline. Unique molecular identifier tags were affixed to discrete cDNA molecules. TCRdb reprocessed the 5' RACE reads with MiXCR, giving one entry per CDR3 protein. The sample has over 60,000 distinct CDR3 sequences; around a tenth are singletons. The count of this clonotype is one. The starting material was whole blood, obtained at baseline. J is TRBJ2-7 and V is TRBV7-2; D is unclear. The origin of this receptor is an adult who was a healthcare worker with PCR-confirmed SARS-CoV-2 infection or an uninfected control (not recorded which). Here the CDR3 reads CASSAYYRYEQYF. The CDR3 DNA sequence: TGTGCCAGCAGCGCATATTACCGCTACGAGCAGTACTTC.